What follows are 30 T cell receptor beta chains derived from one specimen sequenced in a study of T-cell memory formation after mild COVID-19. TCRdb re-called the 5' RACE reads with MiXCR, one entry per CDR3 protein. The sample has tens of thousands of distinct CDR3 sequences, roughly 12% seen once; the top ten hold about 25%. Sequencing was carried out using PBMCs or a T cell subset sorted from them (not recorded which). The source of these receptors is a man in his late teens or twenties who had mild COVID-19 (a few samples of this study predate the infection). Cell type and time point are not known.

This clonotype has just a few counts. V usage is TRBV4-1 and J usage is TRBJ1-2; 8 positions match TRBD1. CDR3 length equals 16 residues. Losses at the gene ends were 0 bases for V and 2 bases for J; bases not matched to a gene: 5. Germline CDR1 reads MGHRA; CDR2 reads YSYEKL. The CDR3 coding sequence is TGCGCCAGCAGCCAAGATCGAAGGACAGGGAACTATGGCTACACCTTC. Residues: CASSQDRRTGNYGYTF.

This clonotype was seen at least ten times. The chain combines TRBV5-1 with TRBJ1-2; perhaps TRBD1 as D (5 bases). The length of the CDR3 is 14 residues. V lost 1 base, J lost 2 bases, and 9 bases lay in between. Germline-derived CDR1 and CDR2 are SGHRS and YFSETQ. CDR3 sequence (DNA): TGCGCCAGCAGCTTGTCCCCAGGGAACTATGGCTACACCTTC. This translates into CASSLSPGNYGYTF.

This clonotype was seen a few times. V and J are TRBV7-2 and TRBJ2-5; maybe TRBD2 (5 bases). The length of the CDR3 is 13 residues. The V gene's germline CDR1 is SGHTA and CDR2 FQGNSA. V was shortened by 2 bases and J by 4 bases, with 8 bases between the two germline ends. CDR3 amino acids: CASSLREIETQYF. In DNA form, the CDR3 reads TGTGCCAGCAGCTTAAGGGAGATAGAGACCCAGTACTTC.

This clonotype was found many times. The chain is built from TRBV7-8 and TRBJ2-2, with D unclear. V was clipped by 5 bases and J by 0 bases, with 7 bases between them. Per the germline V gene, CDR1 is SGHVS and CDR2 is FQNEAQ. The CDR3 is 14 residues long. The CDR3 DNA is TGTGCCAGCAGCGCAGTCGCGAACACCGGGGAGCTGTTTTTT. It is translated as CASSAVANTGELFF.

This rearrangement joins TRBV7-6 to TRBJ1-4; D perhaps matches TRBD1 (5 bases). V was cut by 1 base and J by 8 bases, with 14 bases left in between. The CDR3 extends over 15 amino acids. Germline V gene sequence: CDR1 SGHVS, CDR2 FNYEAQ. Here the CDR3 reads CASSLVQGGGEKLFF. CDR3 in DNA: TGTGCCAGCAGCTTAGTCCAGGGAGGAGGAGAAAAACTGTTTTTT.

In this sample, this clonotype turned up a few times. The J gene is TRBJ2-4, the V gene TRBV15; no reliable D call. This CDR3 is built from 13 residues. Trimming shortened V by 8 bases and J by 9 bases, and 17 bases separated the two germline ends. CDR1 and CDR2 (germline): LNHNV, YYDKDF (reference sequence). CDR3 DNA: TGTGCCACCTGCGACCCTCCCTCCGGCATTCAGTACTTC. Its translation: CATCDPPSGIQYF.

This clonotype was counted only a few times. The CDR3 DNA is TGTGCCAGCAGCGTGATCGGGGGCTATAATTCACCCCTCCACTTT. Encoded protein: CASSVIGGYNSPLHF. This chain uses TRBV9 with TRBJ1-6; the D gene is possibly TRBD1 (5 bases). V lost 2 bases to trimming and J lost 3 bases, with 9 bases between them. This CDR3 is built from 15 residues. Germline-derived CDR1 and CDR2 are SGDLS and YYNGEE.

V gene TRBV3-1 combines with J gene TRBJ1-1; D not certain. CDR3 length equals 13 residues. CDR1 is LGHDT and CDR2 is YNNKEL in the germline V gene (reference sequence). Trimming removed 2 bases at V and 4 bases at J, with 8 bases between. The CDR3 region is CASSQRGGTEAFF. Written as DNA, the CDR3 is TGTGCCAGCAGCCAACGGGGTGGCACTGAAGCTTTCTTT.

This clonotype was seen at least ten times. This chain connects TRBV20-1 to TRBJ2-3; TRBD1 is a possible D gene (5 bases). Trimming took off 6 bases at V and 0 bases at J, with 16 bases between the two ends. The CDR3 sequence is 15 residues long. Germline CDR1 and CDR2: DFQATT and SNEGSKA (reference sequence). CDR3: CSAPRQISSTDTQYF. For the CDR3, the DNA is TGCAGTGCACCTAGACAGATTTCTAGCACAGATACGCAGTATTTT.

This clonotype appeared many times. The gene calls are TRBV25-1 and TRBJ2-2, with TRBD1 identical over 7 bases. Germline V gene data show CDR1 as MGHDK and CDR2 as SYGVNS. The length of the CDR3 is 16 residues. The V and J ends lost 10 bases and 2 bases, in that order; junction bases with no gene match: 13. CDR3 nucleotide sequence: TGTGCCACCCTTCGGGAAGGGACAGCTAACACCGGGGAGCTGTTTTTT. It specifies CATLREGTANTGELFF. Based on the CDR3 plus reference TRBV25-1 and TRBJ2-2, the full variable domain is EADIYQTPRYLVIGTGKKITLECSQTMGHDKMYWYQQDPGMELHLIHYSYGVNSTEKGDLSSESTVSRIRTEHFPLTLESARPSHTSQYLCATLREGTANTGELFFGEGSRLTVL.

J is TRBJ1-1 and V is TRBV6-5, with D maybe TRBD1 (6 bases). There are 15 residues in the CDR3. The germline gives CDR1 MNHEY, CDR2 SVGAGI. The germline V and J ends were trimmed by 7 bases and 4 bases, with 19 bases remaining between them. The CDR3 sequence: CASKGPSGQATEAFF. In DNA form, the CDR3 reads TGTGCCAGCAAAGGGCCCTCGGGACAAGCCACTGAAGCTTTCTTT.

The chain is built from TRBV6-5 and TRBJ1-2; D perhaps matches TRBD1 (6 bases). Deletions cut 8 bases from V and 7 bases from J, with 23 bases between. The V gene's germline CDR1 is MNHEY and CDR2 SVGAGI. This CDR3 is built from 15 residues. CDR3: CASGKRGGAIGGYTF. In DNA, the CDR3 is TGTGCCAGCGGCAAGAGGGGGGGAGCCATAGGTGGCTACACCTTC.

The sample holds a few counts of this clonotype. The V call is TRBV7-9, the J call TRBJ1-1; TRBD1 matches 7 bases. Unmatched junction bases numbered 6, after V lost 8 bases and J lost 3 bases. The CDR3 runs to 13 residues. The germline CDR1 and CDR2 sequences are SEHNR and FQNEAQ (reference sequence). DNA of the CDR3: TGTGCCAGCGGAGACAGGGCCTACACTGAAGCTTTCTTT. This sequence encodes CASGDRAYTEAFF. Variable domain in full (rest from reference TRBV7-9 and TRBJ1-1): DTGVSQNPRHKITKRGQNVTFRCDPISEHNRLYWYRQTLGQGPEFLTYFQNEAQLEKSRLLSDRFSAERPKGSFSTLEIQRTEQGDSAMYLCASGDRAYTEAFFGQGTRLTVV.

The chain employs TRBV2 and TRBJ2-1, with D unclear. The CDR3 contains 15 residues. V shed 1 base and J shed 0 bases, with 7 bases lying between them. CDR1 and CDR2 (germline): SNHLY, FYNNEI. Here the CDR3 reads CASSEDMSSYNEQFF. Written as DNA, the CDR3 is TGTGCCAGCAGTGAAGACATGAGCTCCTACAATGAGCAGTTCTTC.

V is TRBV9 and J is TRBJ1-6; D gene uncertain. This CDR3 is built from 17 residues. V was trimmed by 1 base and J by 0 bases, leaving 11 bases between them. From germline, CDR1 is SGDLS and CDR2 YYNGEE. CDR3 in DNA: TGTGCCAGCAGCGTATCGGTTGATACCTCCTATAATTCACCCCTCCACTTT. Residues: CASSVSVDTSYNSPLHF.

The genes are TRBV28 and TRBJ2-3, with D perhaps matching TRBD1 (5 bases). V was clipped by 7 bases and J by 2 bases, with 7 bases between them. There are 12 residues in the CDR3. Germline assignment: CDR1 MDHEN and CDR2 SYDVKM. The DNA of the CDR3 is TGTGCCAGCATAGGGGACACAGATACGCAGTATTTT. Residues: CASIGDTDTQYF.

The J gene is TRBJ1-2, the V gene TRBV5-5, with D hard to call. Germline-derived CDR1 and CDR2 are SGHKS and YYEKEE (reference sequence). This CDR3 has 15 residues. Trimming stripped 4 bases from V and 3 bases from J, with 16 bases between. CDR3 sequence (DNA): TGTGCCAGCAGCCCCCGGGGTGCCCTGGACTATGGCTACACCTTC. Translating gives CASSPRGALDYGYTF.

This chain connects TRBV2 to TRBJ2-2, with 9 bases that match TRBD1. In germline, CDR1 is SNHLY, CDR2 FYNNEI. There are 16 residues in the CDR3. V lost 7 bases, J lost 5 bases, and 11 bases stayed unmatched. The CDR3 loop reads CASTTHRGPGTGELFF. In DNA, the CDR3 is TGTGCCAGCACTACCCACAGGGGGCCGGGGACCGGGGAGCTGTTTTTT.

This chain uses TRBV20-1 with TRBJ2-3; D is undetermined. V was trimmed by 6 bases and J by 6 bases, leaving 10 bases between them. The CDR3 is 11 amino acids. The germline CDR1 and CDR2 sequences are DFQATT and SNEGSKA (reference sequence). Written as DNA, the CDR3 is TGCAGTGCGCCAGATTGGGATACGCAGTATTTT. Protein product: CSAPDWDTQYF.

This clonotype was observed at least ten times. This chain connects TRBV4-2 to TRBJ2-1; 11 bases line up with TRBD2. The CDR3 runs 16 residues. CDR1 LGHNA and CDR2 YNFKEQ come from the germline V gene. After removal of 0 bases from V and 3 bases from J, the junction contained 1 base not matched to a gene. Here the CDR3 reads CASSQDGTSGYNEQFF. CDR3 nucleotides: TGTGCCAGCAGCCAAGATGGGACTAGCGGCTACAATGAGCAGTTCTTC.

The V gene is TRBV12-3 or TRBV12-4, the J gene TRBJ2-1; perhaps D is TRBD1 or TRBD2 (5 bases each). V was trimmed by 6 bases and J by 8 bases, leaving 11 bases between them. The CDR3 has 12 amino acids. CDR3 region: CASRGGGYEQFF. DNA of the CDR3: TGTGCCAGCAGGGGTGGGGGTTATGAGCAGTTCTTC.

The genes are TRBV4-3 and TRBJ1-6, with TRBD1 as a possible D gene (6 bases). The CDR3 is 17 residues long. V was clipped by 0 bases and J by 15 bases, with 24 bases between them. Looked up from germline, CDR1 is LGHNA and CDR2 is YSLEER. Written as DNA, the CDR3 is TGCGCCAGCAGCCAAGAAGTTATCAGGGGCCCCCAACGGGGCCTCCACTTT. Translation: CASSQEVIRGPQRGLHF.

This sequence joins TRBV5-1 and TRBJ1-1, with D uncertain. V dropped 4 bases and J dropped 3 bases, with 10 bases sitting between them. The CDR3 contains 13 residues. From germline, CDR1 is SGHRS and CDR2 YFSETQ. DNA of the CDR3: TGCGCCAGCAGCAGGGCAGCAGACACTGAAGCTTTCTTT. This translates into CASSRAADTEAFF. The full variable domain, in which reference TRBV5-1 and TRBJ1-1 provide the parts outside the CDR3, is KAGVTQTPRYLIKTRGQQVTLSCSPISGHRSVSWYQQTPGQGLQFLFEYFSETQRNKGNFPGRFSGRQFSNSRSEMNVSTLELGDSALYLCASSRAADTEAFFGQGTRLTVV.

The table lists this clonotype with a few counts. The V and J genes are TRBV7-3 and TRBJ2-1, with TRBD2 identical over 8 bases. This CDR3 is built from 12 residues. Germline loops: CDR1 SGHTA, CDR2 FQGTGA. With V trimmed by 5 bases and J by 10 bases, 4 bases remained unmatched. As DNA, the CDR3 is TGTGCCAGCAGCCCGCGGGGGGCCGAGCAGTTCTTC. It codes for CASSPRGAEQFF.

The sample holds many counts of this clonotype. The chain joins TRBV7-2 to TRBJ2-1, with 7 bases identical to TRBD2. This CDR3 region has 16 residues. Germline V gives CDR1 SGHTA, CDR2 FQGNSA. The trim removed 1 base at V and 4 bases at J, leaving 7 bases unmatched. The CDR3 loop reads CASSLVRLAVYNEQFF. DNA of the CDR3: TGTGCCAGCAGCTTAGTGCGTCTAGCGGTTTACAATGAGCAGTTCTTC.

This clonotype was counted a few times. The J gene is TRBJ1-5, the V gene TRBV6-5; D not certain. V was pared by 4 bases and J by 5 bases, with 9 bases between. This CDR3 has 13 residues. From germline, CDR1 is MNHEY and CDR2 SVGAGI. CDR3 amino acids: CASSSHHYQPQHF. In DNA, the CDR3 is TGTGCCAGCAGTTCCCACCACTATCAGCCCCAGCATTTT.

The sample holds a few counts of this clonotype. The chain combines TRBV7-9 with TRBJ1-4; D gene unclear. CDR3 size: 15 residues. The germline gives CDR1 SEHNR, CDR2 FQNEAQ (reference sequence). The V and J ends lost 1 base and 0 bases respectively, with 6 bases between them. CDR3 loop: CASSLVSSTNEKLFF. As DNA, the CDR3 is TGTGCCAGCAGCTTAGTCAGTTCAACTAATGAAAAACTGTTTTTT.

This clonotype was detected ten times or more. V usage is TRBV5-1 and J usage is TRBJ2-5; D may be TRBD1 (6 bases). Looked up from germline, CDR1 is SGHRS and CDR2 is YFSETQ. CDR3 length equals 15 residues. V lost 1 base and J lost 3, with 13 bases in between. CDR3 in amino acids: CASSLSYRVEETQYF. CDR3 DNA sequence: TGCGCCAGCAGCTTGTCTTACAGGGTTGAAGAGACCCAGTACTTC. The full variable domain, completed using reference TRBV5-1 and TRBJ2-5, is KAGVTQTPRYLIKTRGQQVTLSCSPISGHRSVSWYQQTPGQGLQFLFEYFSETQRNKGNFPGRFSGRQFSNSRSEMNVSTLELGDSALYLCASSLSYRVEETQYFGPGTRLLVL.

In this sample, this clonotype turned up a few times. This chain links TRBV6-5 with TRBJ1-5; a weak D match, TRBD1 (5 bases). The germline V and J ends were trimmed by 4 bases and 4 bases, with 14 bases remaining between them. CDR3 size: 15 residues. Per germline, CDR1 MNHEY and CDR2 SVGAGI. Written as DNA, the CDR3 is TGTGCCAGCAGTTTCACCCACGGGGGAAATCAGCCCCAGCATTTT. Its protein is CASSFTHGGNQPQHF.

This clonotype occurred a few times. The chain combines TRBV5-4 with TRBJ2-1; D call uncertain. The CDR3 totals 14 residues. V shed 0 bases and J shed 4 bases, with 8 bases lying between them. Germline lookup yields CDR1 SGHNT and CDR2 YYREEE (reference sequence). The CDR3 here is CASSLGTEYNEQFF. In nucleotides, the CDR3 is TGTGCCAGCAGCTTGGGGACGGAGTACAATGAGCAGTTCTTC.